A single sample is the source of the 15 T cell receptor beta chains below, sequenced in a study of T cell responses to AZD1222 COVID-19 vaccine. The assay was immunoSEQ multiplex PCR, and TCRdb's table has in-frame clones only and misses some. Among roughly 100,000 clones, roughly nine tenths were seen once, and the ten largest hold 35% to 50%. The sample here was peripheral blood, taken on day 0 of AZD1222 vaccination. Every receptor here comes from an adult in good health.

This chain connects TRBV7-2 to TRBJ2-3; 7 nucleotides agree with TRBD2. V dropped 2 bases and J dropped 3; count of bases not matched to a gene: 8. The CDR3 spans 16 residues. In germline, CDR1 is SGHTA, CDR2 FQGNSA. The CDR3 protein is CASSLNWREPTDTQYF. The CDR3 coding sequence is TGTGCCAGCAGCTTAAATTGGCGGGAGCCAACAGATACGCAGTATTTT. The full variable domain, in which reference TRBV7-2 and TRBJ2-3 provide the parts outside the CDR3, is GAGVSQSPSNKVTEKGKDVELRCDPISGHTALYWYRQSLGQGLEFLIYFQGNSAPDKSGLPSDRFSAERTGGSVSTLTIQRTQQEDSAVYLCASSLNWREPTDTQYFGPGTRLTVL.

J is TRBJ2-5 and V is TRBV9, with D perhaps matching TRBD2 (6 bases). The CDR3 extends over 17 amino acids. Germline CDR1 and CDR2: SGDLS and YYNGEE. V was cut by 3 bases and J by 2 bases, with 20 bases left in between. The CDR3 DNA sequence: TGTGCCAGCAGCGCCGGGGCTCCCCGGGGGTTACAAGAGACCCAGTACTTC. It specifies CASSAGAPRGLQETQYF.

CDR3 sequence: CASSSRGLRNTIYF. The CDR3, as DNA: TGTGCCAGCAGTTCAAGGGGTTTAAGAAACACCATATATTTT. V gene TRBV6-5 combines with J gene TRBJ1-3; TRBD1 is a possible D gene (5 bases). Germline V gives CDR1 MNHEY, CDR2 SVGAGI. The germline V and J ends were trimmed by 4 bases and 5 bases, with 12 bases remaining between them. The CDR3 runs 14 residues.

This chain connects TRBV18 to TRBJ1-1, with D unclear. This CDR3 contains 14 residues. Germline assignment: CDR1 KGHSH and CDR2 LQKENI. The germline V and J ends were trimmed by 5 bases and 0 bases, with 10 bases remaining between them. CDR3 sequence (DNA): TGTGCCAGCTCAAGGGCGGAGATGAACACTGAAGCTTTCTTT. Translation gives CASSRAEMNTEAFF. The entire variable domain, with the rest obtained from reference TRBV18 and TRBJ1-1, is as follows: NAGVMQNPRHLVRRRGQEARLRCSPMKGHSHVYWYRQLPEEGLKFMVYLQKENIIDESGMPKERFSAEFPKEGPSILRIQQVVRGDSAAYFCASSRAEMNTEAFFGQGTRLTVV.

The chain combines TRBV28 with TRBJ2-2; D perhaps matches TRBD1 (7 bases). This CDR3 has 16 amino acids. The germline CDR1 and CDR2 sequences are MDHEN and SYDVKM. Trimming left V 7 bases short and J 1 base short, with 16 bases between. The DNA of the CDR3 is TGTGCCAGCACCAGACGGGGGACAGAGAACACCGGGGAGCTGTTTTTT. Encoded protein: CASTRRGTENTGELFF.

The V call is TRBV19, the J call TRBJ2-2, with 7 bases matching TRBD2. The trim removed 1 base at V and 4 bases at J, leaving 6 bases unmatched. This CDR3 has 16 residues. Germline values: CDR1 LNHDA, CDR2 SQIVND (reference sequence). This chain's CDR3 is CASSIGGGSPTGELFF. The CDR3 nucleotides are TGTGCCAGTAGTATAGGGGGCGGGAGTCCCACCGGGGAGCTGTTTTTT.

This clone turned up a few times. The chain employs TRBV19 and TRBJ1-2, with TRBD1 matching over 11 bases. This CDR3 is built from 13 residues. Germline V gene lookup returns CDR1 LNHDA and CDR2 SQIVND (reference sequence). V was clipped by 6 bases and J by 6 bases; unmatched bases: 3. The CDR3 DNA sequence: TGTGCCAGTAGCACGGACAGGGGGCATGGCTACACCTTC. This codes for CASSTDRGHGYTF.

V usage is TRBV7-3 and J usage is TRBJ1-2, with D possibly TRBD1 on 5 matching bases. The germline V gene has CDR1 SGHTA and CDR2 FQGTGA. V was shortened by 2 bases and J by 4 bases, with 11 bases between the two germline ends. This CDR3 region has 14 residues. In DNA form, the CDR3 reads TGTGCCAGCAGCTTATGGGGGAAGAGCTATGGCTACACCTTC. As protein: CASSLWGKSYGYTF. The whole variable domain, filled in from reference TRBV7-3 and TRBJ1-2, reads GAGVSQTPSNKVTEKGKYVELRCDPISGHTALYWYRQSLGQGPEFLIYFQGTGAADDSGLPNDRFFAVRPEGSVSTLKIQRTERGDSAVYLCASSLWGKSYGYTFGSGTRLTVV.

V gene TRBV30 combines with J gene TRBJ2-7; 7 nucleotides agree with TRBD2. The CDR3 is 15 amino acids. Germline V gene data show CDR1 as GTSNPN and CDR2 as SVGIG (reference sequence). The junction had 9 bases not matched to a gene; V was cut back by 3 bases and J by 1 base. Here the CDR3 DNA reads TGTGCCTGGAGCCTAGGACTAGGACGGTCCTACGAGCAGTACTTC. Its protein is CAWSLGLGRSYEQYF.

The rearrangement uses TRBV6-2 or TRBV6-3 and TRBJ2-7; no reliable D call. Germline V gives CDR1 MNHEY, CDR2 SVGEGT. Trimming shortened V by 0 bases and J by 9 bases, and 9 bases separated the two germline ends. CDR3 length: 12 residues. The CDR3 region has the DNA TGTGCCAGCAGTTACTCGGGCAAGGTGCAGTACTTC. This codes for CASSYSGKVQYF.

The J gene is TRBJ2-3, the V gene TRBV20-1; 12 bases are shared with TRBD2. This CDR3 contains 15 residues. The V gene's germline CDR1 is DFQATT and CDR2 SNEGSKA (reference sequence). Trimming at V came to 3 bases and at J to 4 bases, leaving 5 bases not matched to a gene. The CDR3 spells CSASASGRAPDTQYF. The DNA for the CDR3 is TGCAGTGCTAGTGCTAGCGGGAGGGCCCCAGATACGCAGTATTTT.

The genes are TRBV7-8 and TRBJ2-5; D unresolved. CDR1 is SGHVS and CDR2 is FQNEAQ in the germline V gene. V was pared by 1 base and J by 4 bases, with 7 bases between. The CDR3 spans 13 residues. CDR3 region: CASSLVGLETQYF. CDR3 coding DNA: TGTGCCAGCAGCTTAGTTGGGTTAGAGACCCAGTACTTC. The full variable domain, rest sourced from reference TRBV7-8 and TRBJ2-5, is GAGVSQSPRYKVAKRGQDVALRCDPISGHVSLFWYQQALGQGPEFLTYFQNEAQLDKSGLPSDRFFAERPEGSVSTLKIQRTQQEDSAVYLCASSLVGLETQYFGPGTRLLVL.

The rearrangement links TRBV19 to TRBJ2-1; D may be TRBD1 or TRBD2 (5 bases each). Germline lookup yields CDR1 LNHDA and CDR2 SQIVND (reference sequence). The ends were cut back, 9 bases at V and 6 bases at J, with 18 bases in the middle. CDR3 length: 14 amino acids. The DNA of the CDR3 is TGTGCCAGCAGGGAGACTCAAGCGGCCAATGAGCAGTTCTTC. It yields the protein CASRETQAANEQFF.

The J gene is TRBJ1-2, the V gene TRBV7-9; D gene uncertain. Germline CDR1 reads SEHNR; CDR2 reads FQNEAQ (reference sequence). The CDR3 totals 8 residues. The V end was cut by 5 bases, the J end by 12 bases, with 4 bases between. DNA of the CDR3: TGTGCCAGCAGCGCTAACACCTTC. Its protein is CASSANTF.

The V and J genes are TRBV9 and TRBJ2-2; 7 bases are shared with TRBD2. The CDR3 runs 17 residues. Trimming at V came to 3 bases and at J to 7 bases, leaving 15 bases not matched to a gene. CDR1 is SGDLS, CDR2 YYNGEE, per germline. CDR3 bases: TGTGCCAGCAGCGCTAGTAAAACCAGCGGGAAGGACGGGGAGCTGTTTTTT. Its protein is CASSASKTSGKDGELFF.